This section outlines one TCR beta chain sequence together with its context. Its target is unknown. PCR involved 60 Vbeta and 13 Jbeta primers. The repertoire was sequenced with immunoSEQ multiplex PCR; TCRdb's copy has only in-frame clones and lacks some. Altogether some 110,000 clones are present, 75% being singletons, with the ten largest covering 2.5% to 3%. From germline, CDR1 is SGHNT and CDR2 YYREEE (reference sequence). Trimming took off 2 bases at V and 5 bases at J, with 8 bases between the two ends. This CDR3 comprises 13 residues. These data belong to a study of cytomegalovirus exposure and HLA in healthy donors. Background on the study: Among 350 to 500 genotyped donors, roughly 80% fell in the Caucasian-associated ancestry cluster.

Whole-study findings and limits: The study carried out a later analysis of TCR beta sequences. It associated some 17,000 of them with specific HLA alleles at a false discovery rate of 0.05.

The clonotype comes from a male donor in good health and CMV-seropositive. Sequencing was carried out using PBMCs. The chain carries TRBV5-4 and TRBJ2-1; no firm D call. The CDR3 DNA sequence: TGTGCCAGCAGCTTCCCACTCGACAATGAGCAGTTCTTC. Amino acids: CASSFPLDNEQFF.